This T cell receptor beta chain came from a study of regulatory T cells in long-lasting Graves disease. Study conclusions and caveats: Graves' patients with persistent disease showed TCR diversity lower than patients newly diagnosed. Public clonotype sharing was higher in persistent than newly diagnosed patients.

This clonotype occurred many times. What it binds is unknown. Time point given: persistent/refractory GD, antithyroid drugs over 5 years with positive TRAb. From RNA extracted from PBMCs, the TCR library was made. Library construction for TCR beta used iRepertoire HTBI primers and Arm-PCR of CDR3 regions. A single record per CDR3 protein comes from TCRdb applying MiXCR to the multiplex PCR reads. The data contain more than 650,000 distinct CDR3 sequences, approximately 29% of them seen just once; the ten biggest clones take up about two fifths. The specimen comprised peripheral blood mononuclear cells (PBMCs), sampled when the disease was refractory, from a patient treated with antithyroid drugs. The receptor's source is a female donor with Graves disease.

CDR3 in amino acids: CASSPQGADSPLHF. DNA of the CDR3: TGTGCCAGCAGCCCACAGGGGGCCGATTCACCCCTCCACTTT. V and J are TRBV3-1 and TRBJ1-6; TRBD1 matches 9 bases. CDR3 size: 14 residues. The ends lost 4 bases at V and 8 bases at J; junction bases unmatched: 3. Germline values: CDR1 LGHDT, CDR2 YNNKEL (reference sequence).